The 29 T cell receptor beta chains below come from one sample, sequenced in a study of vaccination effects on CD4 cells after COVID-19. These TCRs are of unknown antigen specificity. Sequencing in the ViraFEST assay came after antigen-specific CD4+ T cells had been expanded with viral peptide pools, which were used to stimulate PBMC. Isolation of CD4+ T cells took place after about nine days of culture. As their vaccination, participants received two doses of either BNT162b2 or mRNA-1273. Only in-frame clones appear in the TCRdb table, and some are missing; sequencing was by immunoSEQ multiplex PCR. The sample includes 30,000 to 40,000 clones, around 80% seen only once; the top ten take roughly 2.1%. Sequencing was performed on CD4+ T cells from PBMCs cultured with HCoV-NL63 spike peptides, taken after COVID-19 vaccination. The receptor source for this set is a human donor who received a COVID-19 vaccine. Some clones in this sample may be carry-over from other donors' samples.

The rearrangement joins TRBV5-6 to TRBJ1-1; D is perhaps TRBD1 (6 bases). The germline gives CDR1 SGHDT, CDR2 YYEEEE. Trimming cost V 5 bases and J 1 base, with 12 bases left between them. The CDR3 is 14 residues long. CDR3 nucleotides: TGTGCCAGCAGACAGGGAGTTAGGAACACTGAAGCTTTCTTT. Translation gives CASRQGVRNTEAFF.

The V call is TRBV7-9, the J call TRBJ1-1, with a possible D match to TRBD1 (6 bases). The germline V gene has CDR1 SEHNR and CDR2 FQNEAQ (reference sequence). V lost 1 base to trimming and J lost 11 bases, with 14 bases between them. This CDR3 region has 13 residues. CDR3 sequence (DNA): TGTGCCAGCAGCTTAGAAACGGGGGGCCCGGCTTTCTTT. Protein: CASSLETGGPAFF.

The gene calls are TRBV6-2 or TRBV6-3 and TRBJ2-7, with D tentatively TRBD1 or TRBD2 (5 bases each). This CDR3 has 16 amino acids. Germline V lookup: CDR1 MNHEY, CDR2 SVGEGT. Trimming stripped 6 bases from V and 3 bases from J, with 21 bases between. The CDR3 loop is CASSRMGPRGGYEQYV. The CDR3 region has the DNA TGTGCCAGCAGCAGGATGGGACCGAGGGGCGGCTACGAGCAGTACGTC.

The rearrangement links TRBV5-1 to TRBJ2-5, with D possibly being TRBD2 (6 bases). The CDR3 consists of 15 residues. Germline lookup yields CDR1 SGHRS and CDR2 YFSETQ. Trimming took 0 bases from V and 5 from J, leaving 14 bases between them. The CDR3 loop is CASSLAVGGSETQYF. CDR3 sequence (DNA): TGCGCCAGCAGCTTGGCCGTTGGAGGGTCGGAGACCCAGTACTTC.

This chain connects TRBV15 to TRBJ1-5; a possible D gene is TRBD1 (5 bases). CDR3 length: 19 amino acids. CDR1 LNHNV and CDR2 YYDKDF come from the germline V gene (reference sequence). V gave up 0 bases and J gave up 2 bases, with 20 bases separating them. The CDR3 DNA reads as TGTGCCACCAGCAGAGAGAGGTCCTCAGGGCGGTTCGGCAATCAGCCCCAGCATTTT. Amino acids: CATSRERSSGRFGNQPQHF.

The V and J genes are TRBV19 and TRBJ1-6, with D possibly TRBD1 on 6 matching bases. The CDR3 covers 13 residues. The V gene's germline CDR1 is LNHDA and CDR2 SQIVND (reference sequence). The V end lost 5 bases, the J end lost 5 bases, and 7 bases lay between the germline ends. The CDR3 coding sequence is TGTGCCAGTAGTGGACAGAATAATTCACCCCTCCACTTT. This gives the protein CASSGQNNSPLHF. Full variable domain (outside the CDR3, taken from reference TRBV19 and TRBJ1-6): DGGITQSPKYLFRKEGQNVTLSCEQNLNHDAMYWYRQDPGQGLRLIYYSQIVNDFQKGDIAEGYSVSREKKESFPLTVTSAQKNPTAFYLCASSGQNNSPLHFGNGTRLTVT.

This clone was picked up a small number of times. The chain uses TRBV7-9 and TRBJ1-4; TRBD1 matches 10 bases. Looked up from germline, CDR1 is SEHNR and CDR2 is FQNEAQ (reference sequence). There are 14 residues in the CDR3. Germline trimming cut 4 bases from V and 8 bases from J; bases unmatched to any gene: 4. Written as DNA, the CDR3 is TGTGCCAGCAGCTCGGGACAGGGGCGGGAAAAACTGTTTTTT. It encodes CASSSGQGREKLFF.

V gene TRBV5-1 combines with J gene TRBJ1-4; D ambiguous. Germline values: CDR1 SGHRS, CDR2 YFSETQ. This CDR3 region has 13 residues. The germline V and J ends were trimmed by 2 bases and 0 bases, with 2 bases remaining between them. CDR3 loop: CASSFATNEKLFF. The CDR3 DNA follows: TGCGCCAGCAGCTTCGCAACTAATGAAAAACTGTTTTTT.

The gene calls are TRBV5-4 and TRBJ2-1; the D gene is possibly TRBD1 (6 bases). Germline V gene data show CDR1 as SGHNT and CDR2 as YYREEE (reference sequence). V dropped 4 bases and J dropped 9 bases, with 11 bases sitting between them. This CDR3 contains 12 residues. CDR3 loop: CASSRGQLEQFF. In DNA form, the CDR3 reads TGTGCCAGCAGCAGGGGACAACTTGAGCAGTTCTTC.

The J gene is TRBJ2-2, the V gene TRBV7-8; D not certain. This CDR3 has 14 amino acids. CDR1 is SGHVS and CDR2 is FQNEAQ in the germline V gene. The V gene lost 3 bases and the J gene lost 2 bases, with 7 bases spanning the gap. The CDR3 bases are TGTGCCAGCAGCTTCCGAGTTAACACCGGGGAGCTGTTTTTT. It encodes CASSFRVNTGELFF.

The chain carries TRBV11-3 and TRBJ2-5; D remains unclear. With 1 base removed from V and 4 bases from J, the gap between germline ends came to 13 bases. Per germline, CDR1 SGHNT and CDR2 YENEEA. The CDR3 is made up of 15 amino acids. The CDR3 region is CASSLAAATGETQYF. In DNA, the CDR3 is TGTGCCAGCAGCTTAGCGGCCGCCACGGGAGAGACCCAGTACTTC.

Here the CDR3 DNA reads TGTGCCAGCAGTCAAGGGTATCCTAATGAAAAACTGTTTTTT. Translated, it gives CASSQGYPNEKLFF. V usage is TRBV2 and J usage is TRBJ1-4, with no clear D. The length of the CDR3 is 14 residues. CDR1 is SNHLY and CDR2 is FYNNEI in the germline V gene. The V and J ends lost 5 bases and 3 bases respectively, with 10 bases between them.

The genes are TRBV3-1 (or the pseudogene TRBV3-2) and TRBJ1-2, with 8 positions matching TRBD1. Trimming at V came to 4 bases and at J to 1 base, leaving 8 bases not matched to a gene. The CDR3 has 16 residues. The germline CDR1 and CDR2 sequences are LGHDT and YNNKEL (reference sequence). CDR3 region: CASSRPGQAINYGYTF. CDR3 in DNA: TGTGCCAGCAGCCGTCCGGGACAGGCGATTAACTATGGCTACACCTTC.

CDR3 sequence (DNA): TGTGCCAGCTCACCAGGGCAGGGAGGAAAGGAGACCCAGTACTTC. Translated: CASSPGQGGKETQYF. This chain uses TRBV18 with TRBJ2-5, with D perhaps TRBD2 (6 bases). The CDR3 runs 15 residues. V lost 2 bases and J lost 5, with 15 bases in between. CDR1 is KGHSH and CDR2 is LQKENI in the germline V gene.

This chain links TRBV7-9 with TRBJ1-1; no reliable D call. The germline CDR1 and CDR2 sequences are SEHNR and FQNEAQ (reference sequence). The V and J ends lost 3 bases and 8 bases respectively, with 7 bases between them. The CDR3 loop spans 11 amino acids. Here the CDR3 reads CASSFMGEAFF. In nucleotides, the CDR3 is TGTGCCAGCAGCTTTATGGGCGAAGCTTTCTTT.

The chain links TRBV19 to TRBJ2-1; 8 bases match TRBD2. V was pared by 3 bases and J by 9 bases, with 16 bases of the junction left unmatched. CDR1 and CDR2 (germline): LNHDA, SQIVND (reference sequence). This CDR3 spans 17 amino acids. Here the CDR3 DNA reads TGTGCCAGTAGTATTTCTCCCGGGGGGGGCTCCCGGATTGAGCAGTTCTTC. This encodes CASSISPGGGSRIEQFF.

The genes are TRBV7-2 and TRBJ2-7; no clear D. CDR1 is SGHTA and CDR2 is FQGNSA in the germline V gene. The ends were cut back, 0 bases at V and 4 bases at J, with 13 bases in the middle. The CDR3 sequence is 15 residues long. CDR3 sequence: CASSLASGGTYEQYV. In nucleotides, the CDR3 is TGTGCCAGCAGCTTAGCTTCGGGCGGAACTTACGAGCAGTACGTC.

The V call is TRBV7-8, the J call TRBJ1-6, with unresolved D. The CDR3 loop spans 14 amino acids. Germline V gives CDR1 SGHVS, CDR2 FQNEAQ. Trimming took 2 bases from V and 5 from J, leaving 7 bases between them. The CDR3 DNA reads TGTGCCAGCAGCTTAAGAGACAATAATTCACCCCTCCACTTT. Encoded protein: CASSLRDNNSPLHF. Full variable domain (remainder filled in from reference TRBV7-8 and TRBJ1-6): GAGVSQSPRYKVAKRGQDVALRCDPISGHVSLFWYQQALGQGPEFLTYFQNEAQLDKSGLPSDRFFAERPEGSVSTLKIQRTQQEDSAVYLCASSLRDNNSPLHFGNGTRLTVT.

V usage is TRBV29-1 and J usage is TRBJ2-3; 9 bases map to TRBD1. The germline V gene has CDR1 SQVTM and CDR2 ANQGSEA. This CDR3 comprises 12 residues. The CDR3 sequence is CIADRGEDTQYF. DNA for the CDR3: TGCATCGCGGACAGGGGAGAAGATACGCAGTATTTT.

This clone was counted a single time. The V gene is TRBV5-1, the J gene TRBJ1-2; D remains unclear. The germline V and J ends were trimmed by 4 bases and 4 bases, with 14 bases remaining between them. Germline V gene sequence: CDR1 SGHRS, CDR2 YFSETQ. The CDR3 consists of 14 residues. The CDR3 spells CASSASYTGYGYTF. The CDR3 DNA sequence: TGCGCCAGCAGCGCGTCTTATACGGGCTATGGCTACACCTTC.

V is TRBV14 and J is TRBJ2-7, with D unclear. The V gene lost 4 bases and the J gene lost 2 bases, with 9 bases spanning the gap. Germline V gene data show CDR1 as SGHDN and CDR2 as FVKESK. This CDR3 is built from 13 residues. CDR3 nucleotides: TGTGCCAGCAGCCGTGCAGACGCCTACGAGCAGTACTTC. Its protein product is CASSRADAYEQYF.

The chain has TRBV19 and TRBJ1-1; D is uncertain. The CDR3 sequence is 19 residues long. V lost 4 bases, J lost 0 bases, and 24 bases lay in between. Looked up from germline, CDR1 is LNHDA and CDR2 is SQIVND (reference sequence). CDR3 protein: CASSTPRPAGGFMNTEAFF. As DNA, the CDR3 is TGTGCCAGTAGTACTCCCCGGCCCGCTGGAGGTTTCATGAACACTGAAGCTTTCTTT.

The CDR3 here is CASSSQPHTEAFF. The CDR3 bases are TGTGCCAGCAGCAGTCAACCCCACACTGAAGCTTTCTTT. The V and J genes are TRBV7-3 and TRBJ1-1; unclear D gene. The CDR3 consists of 13 residues. Germline lookup yields CDR1 SGHTA and CDR2 FQGTGA. Trimming removed 5 bases from V and 3 bases from J, with 10 bases in between.

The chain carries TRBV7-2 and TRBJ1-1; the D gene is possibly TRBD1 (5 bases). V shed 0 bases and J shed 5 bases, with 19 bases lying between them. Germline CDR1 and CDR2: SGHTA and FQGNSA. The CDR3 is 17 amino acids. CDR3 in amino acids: CASSLASRGPYPTEAFF. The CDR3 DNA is TGTGCCAGCAGCTTAGCGTCAAGGGGCCCTTACCCAACTGAAGCTTTCTTT.

CDR3 sequence (DNA): TGTGCCAGCAGTAGGACCTATGGCTACACCTTC. This codes for CASSRTYGYTF. The chain couples TRBV2 to TRBJ1-2; D call uncertain. The CDR3 is 11 amino acids. V was trimmed by 5 bases and J by 4 bases, leaving 5 bases between them. Per the germline V gene, CDR1 is SNHLY and CDR2 is FYNNEI. Drawing the rest from reference TRBV2 and TRBJ1-2, the complete variable domain is EPEVTQTPSHQVTQMGQEVILRCVPISNHLYFYWYRQILGQKVEFLVSFYNNEISEKSEIFDDQFSVERPDGSNFTLKIRSTKLEDSAMYFCASSRTYGYTFGSGTRLTVV.

This chain's CDR3 is CASSLLAGGLSETQYF. CDR3 DNA: TGTGCCAGCAGTTTACTAGCGGGGGGATTATCGGAGACCCAGTACTTC. The gene calls are TRBV6-2 or TRBV6-3 and TRBJ2-5; 12 nucleotides agree with TRBD2. Germline CDR1 reads MNHEY; CDR2 reads SVGEGT. V gave up 4 bases and J gave up 5 bases; unmatched junction bases: 8. The CDR3 is made up of 16 amino acids.

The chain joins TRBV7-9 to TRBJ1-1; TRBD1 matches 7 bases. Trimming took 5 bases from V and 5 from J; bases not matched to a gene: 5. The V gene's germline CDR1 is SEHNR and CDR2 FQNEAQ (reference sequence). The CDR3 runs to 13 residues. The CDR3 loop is CASSTGVGTEAFF. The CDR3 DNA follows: TGTGCCAGCAGCACAGGGGTTGGGACTGAAGCTTTCTTT.

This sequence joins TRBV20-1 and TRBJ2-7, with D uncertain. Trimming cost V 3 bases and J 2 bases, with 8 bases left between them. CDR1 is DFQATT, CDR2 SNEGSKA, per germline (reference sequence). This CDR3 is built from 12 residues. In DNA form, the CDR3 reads TGCAGTGCTAGTCCGGATCCCTACGAGCAGTACGTC. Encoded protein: CSASPDPYEQYV.

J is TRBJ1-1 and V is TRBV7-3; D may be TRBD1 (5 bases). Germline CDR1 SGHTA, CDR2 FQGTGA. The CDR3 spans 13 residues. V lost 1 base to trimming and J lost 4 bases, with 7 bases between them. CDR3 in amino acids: CASSLRGGTEAFF. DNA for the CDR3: TGTGCCAGCAGCTTAAGGGGGGGCACTGAAGCTTTCTTT.